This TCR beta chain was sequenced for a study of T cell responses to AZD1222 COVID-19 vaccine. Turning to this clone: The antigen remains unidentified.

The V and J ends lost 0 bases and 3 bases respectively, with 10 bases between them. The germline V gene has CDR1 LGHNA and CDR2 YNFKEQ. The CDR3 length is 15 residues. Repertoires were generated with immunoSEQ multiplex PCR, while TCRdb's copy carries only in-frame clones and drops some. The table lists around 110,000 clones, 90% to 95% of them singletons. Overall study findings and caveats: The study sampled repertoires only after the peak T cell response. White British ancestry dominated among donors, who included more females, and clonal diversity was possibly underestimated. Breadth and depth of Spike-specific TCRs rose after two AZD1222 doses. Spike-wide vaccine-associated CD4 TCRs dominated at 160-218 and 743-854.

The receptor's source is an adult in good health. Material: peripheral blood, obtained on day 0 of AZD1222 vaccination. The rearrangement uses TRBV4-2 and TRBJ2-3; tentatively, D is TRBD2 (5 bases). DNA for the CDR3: TGTGCCAGCAGCCAAGAAGAGGGCTTTACAGATACGCAGTATTTT. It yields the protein CASSQEEGFTDTQYF.